These T cell receptor beta chains were read from a single sample in a study of human T cells and chemical hapten exposure. TCRdb re-called the RACE reads through MiXCR, storing one row per CDR3 protein. The sample consists of some 300,000 distinct CDR3 sequences, approximately 5.8% of them appearing once. The starting material was whole blood, obtained in connection with sensitization to the hapten diphenylcyclopropenone (DPC). The receptors derive from a woman in her late teens or twenties with alopecia areata. Some clones in this sample may be carry-over from other donors' samples. The CDR3 runs from the conserved cysteine through the conserved F or W. D genes are given only for firm matches. Clone size is given for some rows only: seen once, a few or many times, or a class if the clone is expanded.

d_call j_call v_call clone_size cdr3_aa cdr3_nt
- TRBJ1-6 TRBV5-1 - CASSLGRRPDSPLHF TGCGCCAGCAGCTTGGGACGGCGACCCGATTCACCCCTCCACTTT
- TRBJ2-7 TRBV19 few CASSSLDTGGSYEQYF TGTGCCAGTAGTAGCCTCGACACGGGCGGCTCCTACGAGCAGTACTTC
- TRBJ1-2 TRBV12-3/TRBV12-4 few CASSPPPGLGYTF TGTGCCAGCAGTCCGCCCCCTGGCCTAGGCTACACCTTC
- TRBJ1-5 TRBV6-6 few CASVRDSNQPQHF TGTGCCAGTGTCCGGGACAGCAATCAGCCCCAGCATTTT
TRBD2 TRBJ2-3 TRBV12-3/TRBV12-4 many CASSYAGGRADTQYF TGTGCCAGCAGTTATGCGGGGGGAAGGGCAGATACGCAGTATTTT
- TRBJ1-1 TRBV6-2/TRBV6-3 many CASSYSIVPDNAQGYEAFF TGTGCCAGCAGTTACTCGATTGTACCGGACAATGCCCAGGGTTATGAAGCTTTCTTT
- TRBJ2-5 TRBV5-1 few CASRPIGGYSAGRRETQYF TGCGCCAGCAGACCGATTGGGGGGTACTCCGCGGGACGGAGGGAGACCCAGTACTTC
- TRBJ2-7 TRBV28 - CASSFAGESYEQYF TGTGCCAGCAGTTTTGCGGGTGAGAGTTACGAGCAGTACTTC
- TRBJ1-1 TRBV6-5 - CASRRDPDTEAFF TGTGCCAGCAGACGGGACCCAGACACTGAAGCTTTCTTT
- TRBJ1-2 TRBV12-3/TRBV12-4 - CASSTRAFNGYTF TGTGCCAGCAGCACACGGGCCTTCAATGGCTACACCTTC
- TRBJ1-4 TRBV4-1 - CASSQVRLNEKLFF TGCGCCAGCAGCCAAGTCAGGCTAAATGAAAAACTGTTTTTT
- TRBJ1-2 TRBV15 many CATSRAGRHYGYTF TGTGCCACCAGCAGAGCCGGCAGGCACTATGGCTACACCTTC
- TRBJ1-6 TRBV6-2/TRBV6-3 - CASSPTGLNSPLHF TGTGCCAGCAGTCCGACAGGTTTGAATTCACCCCTCCACTTT
TRBD2 TRBJ2-5 TRBV20-1 few CSARELAGGLETQYF TGCAGTGCTAGAGAACTAGCGGGGGGGCTGGAGACCCAGTACTTC
TRBD1 TRBJ1-1 TRBV6-5 - CASRLDRERTEAFF TGTGCCAGCAGGCTAGACAGGGAGAGAACTGAAGCTTTCTTT
TRBD2 TRBJ2-7 TRBV5-1 few CASSPMTSGTYEQYF TGCGCCAGCAGCCCGATGACTAGCGGGACCTACGAGCAGTACTTC
- TRBJ1-4 TRBV6-1 many CASSESRDEKLFF TGTGCCAGCAGTGAATCGCGAGATGAAAAACTGTTTTTT
TRBD1 TRBJ1-1 TRBV9 many CASSLGTGANTEAFF TGTGCCAGCAGCTTGGGGACAGGGGCGAACACTGAAGCTTTCTTT
- TRBJ2-7 TRBV10-3 - CAIKTSSYEQYF TGTGCCATAAAGACTAGCTCCTACGAGCAGTACTTC
TRBD1 TRBJ1-5 TRBV5-5 - CASSLSPGQGLSQPQHF TGTGCCAGCAGCCTTTCGCCGGGACAGGGTTTGAGCCAGCCCCAGCATTTT
TRBD2 TRBJ2-1 TRBV7-3 - CASSSFSGGQNEQFF TGTGCCAGCAGCTCCTTTAGCGGGGGTCAGAATGAGCAGTTCTTC
- TRBJ2-5 TRBV5-8 - CASSGPNRLDQETQYF TGTGCCAGCAGCGGTCCAAATCGGCTGGACCAAGAGACCCAGTACTTC
- TRBJ2-2 TRBV6-2/TRBV6-3 many CASLTVNTGELFF TGTGCCAGCCTGACAGTGAACACCGGGGAGCTGTTTTTT
- TRBJ1-6 TRBV3-1 - CASSQDRALGNSPLHF TGTGCCAGCAGCCAAGACCGGGCGCTCGGGAATTCACCCCTCCACTTT
TRBD1 TRBJ1-5 TRBV6-2/TRBV6-3 few CASSRPTGGNQPQHF TGTGCCAGCAGCCGCCCTACAGGGGGCAACCAGCCCCAGCATTTT
TRBD1 TRBJ2-1 TRBV7-3 few CASSANDRGRQFF TGTGCCAGCAGCGCCAACGACAGGGGGCGACAGTTCTTC
- TRBJ1-2 TRBV29-1 many CSVIGDYGYTF TGCAGCGTTATAGGCGACTATGGCTACACCTTC
TRBD2 TRBJ2-1 TRBV11-3 many CASSAGTSAFNEQFF TGTGCCAGCAGCGCGGGGACTAGCGCCTTCAATGAGCAGTTCTTC
- TRBJ2-4 TRBV5-6 few CASNLWRTIAKNIQYF TGTGCCAGCAACTTGTGGCGGACTATAGCCAAAAACATTCAGTACTTC
- TRBJ1-1 TRBV5-8 few CASSAGRWGVSEAFF TGTGCCAGCAGCGCCGGACGGTGGGGAGTCTCTGAAGCTTTCTTT
TRBD1 TRBJ1-1 TRBV27 few CASSLLSSGGAFF TGTGCCAGCAGTTTACTATCATCAGGGGGGGCTTTCTTT
- TRBJ1-3 TRBV28 - CGASGNTIYF TGTGGGGCCTCTGGAAACACCATATATTTT
- TRBJ2-5 TRBV5-6 many CASSLGPYQETQYF TGTGCCAGCAGCTTGGGCCCGTACCAAGAGACCCAGTACTTC
- TRBJ1-5 TRBV19 - CASSIAELYSNQPQHF TGTGCCAGTAGTATAGCCGAACTTTATAGCAATCAGCCCCAGCATTTT
- TRBJ2-7 TRBV9 - CASSVGAGRSYEQYF TGTGCCAGCAGCGTAGGCGCGGGGAGATCCTACGAGCAGTACTTC
TRBD1 TRBJ1-3 TRBV27 few CASSYGTGGPGNTIYF TGTGCCAGCAGTTACGGGACAGGGGGACCTGGAAACACCATATATTTT
- TRBJ1-2 TRBV29-1 many CSVAPPNDGYTF TGCAGCGTTGCTCCCCCCAACGATGGCTACACCTTC
TRBD1 TRBJ1-1 TRBV2 few CASGQDPKNTEAFF TGTGCCAGCGGACAGGACCCTAAGAACACTGAAGCTTTCTTT
- TRBJ1-1 TRBV25-1 - CASSDTVMNTEAFF TGTGCCAGCAGTGATACAGTCATGAACACTGAAGCTTTCTTT
- TRBJ1-5 TRBV10-3 - CAISESFGNSNQPQHF TGTGCCATCAGTGAGTCATTCGGCAATAGCAATCAGCCCCAGCATTTT
- TRBJ1-5 TRBV7-2 - CASSLANTANQPQHF TGTGCCAGCAGCTTAGCGAATACGGCCAATCAGCCCCAGCATTTT
- TRBJ2-7 TRBV20-1 - CSARDRGRGNYEQYF TGCAGTGCTAGAGATCGAGGAAGGGGGAACTACGAGCAGTACTTC
TRBD1 TRBJ2-5 TRBV7-2 many CASSFIGGRETQYF TGTGCCAGCAGCTTCATAGGGGGCCGTGAGACCCAGTACTTC
- TRBJ2-5 TRBV13 many CASRGGETQYF TGTGCCAGTCGAGGGGGAGAGACCCAGTACTTC
TRBD1 TRBJ1-6 TRBV6-5 many CASRRMTGGIGGSPLHF TGTGCCAGCAGACGAATGACAGGGGGCATCGGTGGATCACCCCTCCACTTT
- TRBJ1-2 TRBV3-1 few CASSQDSGGRGYTF TGTGCCAGCAGCCAAGATAGCGGGGGGCGAGGCTACACCTTC
- TRBJ1-4 TRBV7-9 - CASSPTSGSHYLNEKLFF TGTGCCAGCAGCCCTACATCGGGGAGCCACTACCTCAATGAAAAACTGTTTTTT
TRBD2 TRBJ2-1 TRBV11-3 - CASSSRTSGEPHEQFF TGTGCCAGCAGCTCCCGGACTAGCGGGGAGCCCCATGAGCAGTTCTTC
TRBD2 TRBJ2-3 TRBV24-1 many CATSEGSGGADTQYF TGTGCCACCAGTGAAGGTAGCGGGGGCGCAGATACGCAGTATTTT
- TRBJ2-3 TRBV3-1 - CASNQDQTDGTQYF TGTGCCAGCAACCAAGATCAGACAGACGGTACGCAGTATTTT
- TRBJ2-7 TRBV7-2 - CASSFRLSSYEQYF TGTGCCAGCAGCTTTCGGTTGTCGTCCTACGAGCAGTACTTC